These T cell receptor beta chains were read from a single sample in a study of blood T cells in healthy people across ages. TCRdb ran MiXCR on the 5' RACE reads and lists one entry per CDR3 protein. The sample holds hundreds of thousands of distinct CDR3 sequences, around a fifth seen once. The specimen was blood. Source of these receptors: a man aged 65 to 85 in good health. Both conserved end residues are part of each CDR3. Each record gives: CDR3 protein, V gene, J gene.

CDR3aa: CASTKAGYGYTF
v_gene: TRBV6-5
j_gene: TRBJ1-2

CDR3aa: CSGGQTGNTIYF
v_gene: TRBV29-1
j_gene: TRBJ1-3

CDR3aa: CASSLVVGGPRYNEQFF
v_gene: TRBV12-3/TRBV12-4
j_gene: TRBJ2-1

CDR3aa: CASSIRDRMQNTEAFF
v_gene: TRBV5-1
j_gene: TRBJ1-1

CDR3aa: CASSLVIQETQYF
v_gene: TRBV7-2
j_gene: TRBJ2-5

CDR3aa: CSVGSSGIQFF
v_gene: TRBV29-1
j_gene: TRBJ2-1

CDR3aa: CSVEEGGRQNTEAFF
v_gene: TRBV29-1
j_gene: TRBJ1-1

CDR3aa: CASSPRDSPNEKLFF
v_gene: TRBV5-1
j_gene: TRBJ1-4

CDR3aa: CASSFQRTDNEQFF
v_gene: TRBV12-3/TRBV12-4
j_gene: TRBJ2-1

CDR3aa: CASSLTGESTQYF
v_gene: TRBV12-3/TRBV12-4
j_gene: .

CDR3aa: CASSLLPGSSYNEQFF
v_gene: TRBV7-3
j_gene: TRBJ2-1

CDR3aa: CASTGGLLLQETQYF
v_gene: TRBV28
j_gene: TRBJ2-5

CDR3aa: CASSLGPERGRTDTQYF
v_gene: TRBV11-2
j_gene: TRBJ2-3

CDR3aa: CAISDMASPEQYF
v_gene: TRBV10-3
j_gene: TRBJ2-7

CDR3aa: CASSFSLGAGRNLVYGYTF
v_gene: TRBV12-3/TRBV12-4
j_gene: TRBJ1-2

CDR3aa: CASSPGGFTGELFF
v_gene: TRBV18
j_gene: TRBJ2-2

CDR3aa: CASTRGQGLYGYTF
v_gene: TRBV6-5
j_gene: TRBJ1-2

CDR3aa: CASSWYGQFNSPLHF
v_gene: TRBV7-9
j_gene: TRBJ1-6

CDR3aa: CSAPIKLGRNEQFF
v_gene: TRBV20-1
j_gene: TRBJ2-1

CDR3aa: CASSTSGTPDTQYF
v_gene: TRBV11-2
j_gene: TRBJ2-3

CDR3aa: CSAPRTGGNNSPLHF
v_gene: TRBV20-1
j_gene: TRBJ1-6

CDR3aa: CASSLAPRAGNQPQHF
v_gene: TRBV12-3/TRBV12-4
j_gene: TRBJ1-5

CDR3aa: CASSYLDLRSGNTIYF
v_gene: TRBV6-5
j_gene: TRBJ1-3

CDR3aa: CASSPLGGDTGELFF
v_gene: TRBV12-3/TRBV12-4
j_gene: TRBJ2-2

CDR3aa: CASSVLRDTQYF
v_gene: TRBV7-2
j_gene: TRBJ2-3

CDR3aa: CASSRRTSNYGYTF
v_gene: TRBV5-6
j_gene: TRBJ1-2